The 22 T cell receptor beta chains below were found in one sample sequenced in a study of shared clonotypes between healthy human individuals. Only in-frame clones appear in the TCRdb table, and some are missing; sequencing was by immunoSEQ multiplex PCR. The sample shows about 610,000 clones, 95% to 98% of them seen only once. The sequencing sample was made of naive CD4+ T cells sorted from blood. Described subset: CD45RA+ positively selected. The source of these receptors is a woman in her 30s in good health.

This sequence joins TRBV6-1 and TRBJ1-5; D ambiguous. Germline V CDR1 and CDR2: MNHNS, SASEGT. The CDR3 is 16 residues long. Trimming removed 2 bases from V and 7 bases from J, with 18 bases in between. DNA of the CDR3: TGTGCCAGCAGTGAATTAATGGTCCCACTGGGGCAGCCCCAGCATTTT. Residues: CASSELMVPLGQPQHF.

The CDR3 loop reads CAIRGSGSETQYF. CDR3 DNA: TGTGCCATCCGGGGTTCAGGGTCGGAGACCCAGTACTTC. V usage is TRBV10-3 and J usage is TRBJ2-5; the D call may be TRBD1 or TRBD2 (5 bases each). The CDR3 totals 13 residues. Trimming cost V 8 bases and J 5 bases, with 15 bases left between them. Per germline, CDR1 ENHRY and CDR2 SYGVKD.

The chain carries TRBV9 and TRBJ2-7; 12 nucleotides align to TRBD2. J was trimmed by 3 bases and V by 3 bases; bases with no gene match: 10. The CDR3 consists of 17 residues. Per the germline V gene, CDR1 is SGDLS and CDR2 is YYNGEE. The CDR3: CASSARSRTSGDYEQYF. DNA for the CDR3: TGTGCCAGCAGCGCGAGGAGTAGGACTAGCGGGGACTACGAGCAGTACTTC.

The chain carries TRBV2 and TRBJ1-1; D is perhaps TRBD1 (5 bases). Trimming stripped 5 bases from V and 3 bases from J, with 19 bases between. Germline V gives CDR1 SNHLY, CDR2 FYNNEI. CDR3 length: 16 amino acids. The CDR3 spells CASSKGGRGMDTEAFF. In nucleotides, the CDR3 is TGTGCCAGCAGTAAAGGAGGTAGGGGTATGGACACTGAAGCTTTCTTT.

The V call is TRBV28, the J call TRBJ2-1, with D perhaps assigned TRBD1 or TRBD2 (7 bases each). Trimming took off 7 bases at V and 5 bases at J, with 36 bases between the two ends. The V gene's germline CDR1 is MDHEN and CDR2 SYDVKM. The CDR3 runs 21 residues. The CDR3: CASTTFPGQRVGLGTHNEQFF. Here the CDR3 DNA reads TGTGCCAGCACGACCTTTCCGGGACAGCGTGTAGGACTAGGTACCCACAATGAGCAGTTCTTC. The full variable domain, in which reference TRBV28 and TRBJ2-1 provide the parts outside the CDR3, is DVKVTQSSRYLVKRTGEKVFLECVQDMDHENMFWYRQDPGLGLRLIYFSYDVKMKEKGDIPEGYSVSREKKERFSLILESASTNQTSMYLCASTTFPGQRVGLGTHNEQFFGPGTRLTVL.

The genes are TRBV7-8 and TRBJ2-1; TRBD2 might be the D (5 bases). Trimming took 1 base from V and 8 from J, leaving 12 bases between them. CDR3 length: 14 amino acids. Germline V gene sequence: CDR1 SGHVS, CDR2 FQNEAQ. The CDR3: CASSLVGLLDEQFF. Here the CDR3 DNA reads TGTGCCAGCAGCTTAGTAGGACTCCTGGATGAGCAGTTCTTC.

The genes are TRBV2 and TRBJ1-5; 7 positions agree with TRBD1. The length of the CDR3 is 15 residues. The V gene end was trimmed by 6 bases and the J gene end by 0 bases; junction bases not matched to a gene: 5. Germline CDR1 and CDR2: SNHLY and FYNNEI. CDR3 sequence: CASSGTVSSNQPQHF. The CDR3 DNA reads as TGTGCCAGCAGCGGGACAGTGTCTAGCAATCAGCCCCAGCATTTT.

This chain joins TRBV4-1 and TRBJ2-3; perhaps D is TRBD1 or TRBD2 (5 bases each). The V gene lost 1 base and the J gene lost 5 bases, with 13 bases spanning the gap. The germline V gene has CDR1 MGHRA and CDR2 YSYEKL. This CDR3 contains 15 residues. The CDR3 loop is CASSQVGIGGDTQYF. The CDR3 region has the DNA TGCGCCAGCAGCCAAGTGGGGATTGGGGGAGATACGCAGTATTTT.

The chain is built from TRBV7-9 and TRBJ2-5; 10 bases map to TRBD1. The tail of the sequence fits TRBJ2-7 better, so the J call may be wrong. The germline V gene encodes CDR1 SEHNR and CDR2 FQNEAQ (reference sequence). The CDR3 runs 15 residues. CDR3 bases: TGTGCCAGCAGTTTTACCGGGACAGGGGAACGCGAGCAGTACTTC. Protein sequence: CASSFTGTGEREQYF.

The V call is TRBV19, the J call TRBJ2-7; 13 bases are shared with TRBD2. The ends lost 6 bases at V and 4 bases at J; junction bases unmatched: 9. The germline gives CDR1 LNHDA, CDR2 SQIVND (reference sequence). This CDR3 spans 16 amino acids. The CDR3 bases are TGTGCCAGTAGCAAGGGGACTAGCGGGAAGAGGTACGAGCAGTACTTC. As protein: CASSKGTSGKRYEQYF.

V usage is TRBV2 and J usage is TRBJ2-7; maybe TRBD1 (6 bases). The germline CDR1 and CDR2 sequences are SNHLY and FYNNEI. With 0 bases removed from V and 3 bases from J, the gap between germline ends came to 15 bases. This CDR3 is built from 16 residues. CDR3 sequence (DNA): TGTGCCAGCAGTGAAGCGCTTGAGACAGGTGTCTACGAGCAGTACTTC. Its translation: CASSEALETGVYEQYF.

The V and J genes are TRBV13 and TRBJ1-5; tentatively, D is TRBD1 (5 bases). Germline V gives CDR1 PRHDT, CDR2 FYEKMQ (reference sequence). The CDR3 is 14 amino acids. Trimming stripped 0 bases from V and 5 bases from J, with 8 bases between. This CDR3 reads CASSLGRGDQPQHF. CDR3 nucleotide sequence: TGTGCCAGCAGCTTAGGTAGGGGCGATCAGCCCCAGCATTTT.

This chain uses TRBV6-6 with TRBJ2-5; D is undetermined. Germline CDR1 is MNHNY and CDR2 is SVGAGI (reference sequence). CDR3 length equals 14 residues. The V and J ends lost 4 bases and 5 bases respectively, with 14 bases between them. The CDR3 protein is CASSFGYHGETQYF. In DNA, the CDR3 is TGTGCCAGCAGTTTCGGATATCACGGGGAGACCCAGTACTTC.

The chain couples TRBV5-4 to TRBJ2-1, with D unresolved. Germline lookup yields CDR1 SGHNT and CDR2 YYREEE (reference sequence). The CDR3 consists of 13 residues. Trimming took off 4 bases at V and 8 bases at J, with 13 bases between the two ends. CDR3 DNA: TGTGCCAGCAGCCCGAGGCCGTACGATGAGCAGTTCTTC. It translates to CASSPRPYDEQFF. Together with reference TRBV5-4 and TRBJ2-1, the CDR3 gives the full variable domain: ETGVTQSPTHLIKTRGQQVTLRCSSQSGHNTVSWYQQALGQGPQFIFQYYREEENGRGNFPPRFSGLQFPNYSSELNVNALELDDSALYLCASSPRPYDEQFFGPGTRLTVL.

The chain combines TRBV9 with TRBJ2-3; either TRBD1 or TRBD2 may fit D (5 bases each). This CDR3 is 14 amino acids long. V was pared by 2 bases and J by 2 bases, with 9 bases between. The V gene's germline CDR1 is SGDLS and CDR2 YYNGEE. The CDR3 is CASSVGGFTDTQYF. In DNA, the CDR3 is TGTGCCAGCAGCGTTGGGGGTTTCACAGATACGCAGTATTTT.

This sequence joins TRBV6-6 and TRBJ2-3; 8 bases align to TRBD1. Germline CDR1 and CDR2: MNHNY and SVGAGI (reference sequence). Germline trimming cut 5 bases from V and 4 bases from J; bases unmatched to any gene: 11. The CDR3 consists of 16 residues. For the CDR3, the DNA is TGTGCCAGCAGTCCCTGGACAGGGCTGAGCGCAGATACGCAGTATTTT. It specifies CASSPWTGLSADTQYF.

The rearrangement uses TRBV11-2 and TRBJ1-1; TRBD1 agrees at 10 bases. The CDR3 spans 17 residues. Germline CDR1 and CDR2: SGHAT and FQNNGV. V lost 5 bases, J lost 7 bases, and 16 bases stayed unmatched. CDR3 DNA: TGTGCCAGCAGCCGAGCGTACGGGACAGGGGTCGACGGTGAAGCTTTCTTT. Translated: CASSRAYGTGVDGEAFF.

The chain links TRBV30 to TRBJ2-5, with TRBD2 identical over 11 bases. The CDR3 loop spans 15 amino acids. CDR1 GTSNPN and CDR2 SVGIG come from the germline V gene (reference sequence). With 2 bases clipped from V and 3 bases from J, the junction kept 5 bases outside the gene matches. The CDR3 here is CAWSKWGLAEETQYF. CDR3 coding DNA: TGTGCCTGGAGTAAGTGGGGACTAGCGGAAGAGACCCAGTACTTC.

This clone was seen once. J is TRBJ2-2 and V is TRBV7-8; 8 bases are shared with TRBD2. Germline CDR1 and CDR2: SGHVS and FQNEAQ. Trimming removed 1 base from V and 4 bases from J; junction bases left unmatched: 2. The CDR3 runs to 15 residues. CDR3 sequence reads: CASSLGTSFTGELFF. The DNA for the CDR3 is TGTGCCAGCAGCTTAGGGACTAGCTTCACCGGGGAGCTGTTTTTT.

The chain combines TRBV28 with TRBJ2-5; 8 nucleotides match TRBD1. V trimming: 5 bases; J trimming: 4 bases; junction bases outside the gene matches: 3. This CDR3 region has 13 residues. The germline V gene encodes CDR1 MDHEN and CDR2 SYDVKM. This chain's CDR3 is CASSQDRGETQYF. Written as DNA, the CDR3 is TGTGCCAGCAGTCAAGACAGGGGAGAGACCCAGTACTTC.

This clone was seen a handful of times. The rearrangement uses TRBV11-2 and TRBJ1-4; 9 nucleotides align to TRBD1. V was clipped by 5 bases and J by 6 bases; unmatched bases: 7. CDR3 length: 15 residues. The germline gives CDR1 SGHAT, CDR2 FQNNGV. In nucleotides, the CDR3 is TGTGCCAGCAGCCGACCGACAGGGGGATATGAAAAACTGTTTTTT. This codes for CASSRPTGGYEKLFF.

V is TRBV28 and J is TRBJ1-1; D ambiguous. The CDR3 is 13 amino acids. V was cut by 3 bases and J by 8 bases, with 13 bases left in between. CDR1 is MDHEN and CDR2 is SYDVKM in the germline V gene. The CDR3 loop is CASSFSTMGEAFF. Here the CDR3 DNA reads TGTGCCAGCAGTTTCAGCACGATGGGGGAAGCTTTCTTT. Drawing the rest from reference TRBV28 and TRBJ1-1, the complete variable domain is DVKVTQSSRYLVKRTGEKVFLECVQDMDHENMFWYRQDPGLGLRLIYFSYDVKMKEKGDIPEGYSVSREKKERFSLILESASTNQTSMYLCASSFSTMGEAFFGQGTRLTVV.